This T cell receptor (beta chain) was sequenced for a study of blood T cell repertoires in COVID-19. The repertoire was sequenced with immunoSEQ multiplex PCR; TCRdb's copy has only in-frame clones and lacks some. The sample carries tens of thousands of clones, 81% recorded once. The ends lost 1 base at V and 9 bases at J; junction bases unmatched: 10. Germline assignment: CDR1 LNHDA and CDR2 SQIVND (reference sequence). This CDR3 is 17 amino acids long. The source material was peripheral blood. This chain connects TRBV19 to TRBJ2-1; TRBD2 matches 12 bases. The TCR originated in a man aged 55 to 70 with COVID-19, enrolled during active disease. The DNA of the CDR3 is TGTGCCAGTAGTATAGTGGGACCTAGCGGGAGGGTAGGTGAGCAGTTCTTC. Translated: CASSIVGPSGRVGEQFF.